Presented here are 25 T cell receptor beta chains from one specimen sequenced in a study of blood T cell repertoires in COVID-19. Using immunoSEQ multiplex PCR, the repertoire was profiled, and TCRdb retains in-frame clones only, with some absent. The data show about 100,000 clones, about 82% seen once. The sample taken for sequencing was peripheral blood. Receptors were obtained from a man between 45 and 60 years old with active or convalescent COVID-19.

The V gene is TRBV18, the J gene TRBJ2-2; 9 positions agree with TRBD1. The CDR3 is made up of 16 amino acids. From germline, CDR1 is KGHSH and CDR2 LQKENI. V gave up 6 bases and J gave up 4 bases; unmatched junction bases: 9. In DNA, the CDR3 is TGTGCCAGCTCCCCAATTGGACAGGGGACCACCGGGGAGCTGTTTTTT. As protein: CASSPIGQGTTGELFF. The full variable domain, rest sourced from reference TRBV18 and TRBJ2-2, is NAGVMQNPRHLVRRRGQEARLRCSPMKGHSHVYWYRQLPEEGLKFMVYLQKENIIDESGMPKERFSAEFPKEGPSILRIQQVVRGDSAAYFCASSPIGQGTTGELFFGEGSRLTVL.

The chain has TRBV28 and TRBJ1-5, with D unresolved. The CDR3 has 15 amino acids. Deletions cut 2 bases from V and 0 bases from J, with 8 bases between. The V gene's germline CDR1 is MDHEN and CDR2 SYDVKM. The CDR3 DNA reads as TGTGCCAGCAGTTTACGGGGTTATAGCAATCAGCCCCAGCATTTT. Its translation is CASSLRGYSNQPQHF.

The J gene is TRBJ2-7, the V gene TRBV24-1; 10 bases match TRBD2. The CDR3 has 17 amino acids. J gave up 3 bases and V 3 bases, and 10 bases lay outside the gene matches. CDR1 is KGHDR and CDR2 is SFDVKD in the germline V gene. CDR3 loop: CATSDAVSSGSFYEQYF. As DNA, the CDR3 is TGTGCCACCAGTGATGCCGTTTCTAGCGGGAGCTTCTACGAGCAGTACTTC.

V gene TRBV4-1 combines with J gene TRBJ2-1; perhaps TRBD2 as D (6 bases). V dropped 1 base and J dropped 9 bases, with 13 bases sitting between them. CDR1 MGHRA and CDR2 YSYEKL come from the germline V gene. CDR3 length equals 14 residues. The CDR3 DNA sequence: TGCGCCAGCAGCCAAGGGGACTCCCGGGCTGAGCAGTTCTTC. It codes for CASSQGDSRAEQFF.

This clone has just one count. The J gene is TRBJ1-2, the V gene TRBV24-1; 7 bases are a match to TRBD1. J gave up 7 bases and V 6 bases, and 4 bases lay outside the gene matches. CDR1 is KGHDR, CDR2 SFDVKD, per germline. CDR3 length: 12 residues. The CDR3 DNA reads TGTGCCACCAGTTCAGGGGGAAGTGGCTACACCTTC. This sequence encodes CATSSGGSGYTF.

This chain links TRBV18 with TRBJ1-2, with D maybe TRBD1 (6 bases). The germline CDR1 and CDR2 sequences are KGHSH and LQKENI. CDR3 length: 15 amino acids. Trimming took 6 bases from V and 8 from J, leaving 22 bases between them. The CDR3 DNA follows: TGTGCCAGCTCGAGCTTCACAGGGCAGAGGGGCGGCTACACCTTC. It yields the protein CASSSFTGQRGGYTF.

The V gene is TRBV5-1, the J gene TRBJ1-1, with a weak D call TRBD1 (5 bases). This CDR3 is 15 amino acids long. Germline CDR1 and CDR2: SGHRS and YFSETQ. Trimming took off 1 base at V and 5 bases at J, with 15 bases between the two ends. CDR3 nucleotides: TGCGCCAGCAGCTTGTCGGGAGGGGTTAATACTGAAGCTTTCTTT. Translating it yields CASSLSGGVNTEAFF.

The chain's CDR3 is CASSDTGTALNTF. CDR3 in DNA: TGTGCCAGCAGTGATACCGGGACAGCCTTAAACACCTTC. This chain uses TRBV6-1 with TRBJ1-2, with TRBD1 identical over 7 bases. Germline values: CDR1 MNHNS, CDR2 SASEGT. There are 13 residues in the CDR3. V lost 3 bases and J lost 12; bases outside the gene matches: 10.

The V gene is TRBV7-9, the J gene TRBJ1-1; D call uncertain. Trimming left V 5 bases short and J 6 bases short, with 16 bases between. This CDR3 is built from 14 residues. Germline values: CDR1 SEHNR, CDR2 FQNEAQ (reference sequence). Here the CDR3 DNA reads TGTGCCAGCAGCCGCGGCTCCACACCCGCTGAAGCTTTCTTT. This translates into CASSRGSTPAEAFF.

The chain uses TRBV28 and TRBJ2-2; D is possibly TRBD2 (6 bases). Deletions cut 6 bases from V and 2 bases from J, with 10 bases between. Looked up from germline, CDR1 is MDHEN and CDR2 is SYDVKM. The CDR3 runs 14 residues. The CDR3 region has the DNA TGTGCCAGCAGGATGGGAGGTAACACCGGGGAGCTGTTTTTT. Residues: CASRMGGNTGELFF.

CDR3 protein: CASSVGTSGNEQFF. CDR3 in DNA: TGTGCCAGCAGCGTAGGGACTAGTGGCAATGAGCAGTTCTTC. This chain joins TRBV9 and TRBJ2-1; 7 nucleotides agree with TRBD2. There are 14 residues in the CDR3. CDR1 and CDR2 from the germline V gene are SGDLS and YYNGEE. Trimming at V came to 0 bases and at J to 6 bases, leaving 3 bases not matched to a gene.

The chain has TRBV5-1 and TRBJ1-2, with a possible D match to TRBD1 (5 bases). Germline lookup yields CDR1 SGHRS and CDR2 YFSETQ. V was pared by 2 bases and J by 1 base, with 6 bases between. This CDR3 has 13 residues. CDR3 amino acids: CASSFRVNYGYTF. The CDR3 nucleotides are TGCGCCAGCAGCTTCAGGGTTAACTATGGCTACACCTTC.

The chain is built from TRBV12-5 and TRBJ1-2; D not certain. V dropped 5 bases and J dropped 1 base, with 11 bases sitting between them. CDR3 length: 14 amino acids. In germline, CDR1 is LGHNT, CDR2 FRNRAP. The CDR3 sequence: CASGAPERNYGYTF. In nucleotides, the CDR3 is TGTGCTAGTGGTGCCCCGGAGCGTAACTATGGCTACACCTTC.

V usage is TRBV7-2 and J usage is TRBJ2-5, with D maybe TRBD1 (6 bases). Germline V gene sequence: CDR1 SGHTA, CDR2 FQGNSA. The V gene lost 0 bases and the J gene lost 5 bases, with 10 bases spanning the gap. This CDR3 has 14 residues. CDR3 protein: CASSLATGRETQYF. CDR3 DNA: TGTGCCAGCAGCTTAGCGACAGGTCGGGAGACCCAGTACTTC.

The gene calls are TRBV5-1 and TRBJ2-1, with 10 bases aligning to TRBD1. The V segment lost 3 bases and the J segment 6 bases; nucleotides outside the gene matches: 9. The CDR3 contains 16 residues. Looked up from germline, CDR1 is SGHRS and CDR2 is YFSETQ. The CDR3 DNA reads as TGCGCCAGCAGCTGGAACACCGGGACAGGGGCCAATGAGCAGTTCTTC. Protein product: CASSWNTGTGANEQFF.

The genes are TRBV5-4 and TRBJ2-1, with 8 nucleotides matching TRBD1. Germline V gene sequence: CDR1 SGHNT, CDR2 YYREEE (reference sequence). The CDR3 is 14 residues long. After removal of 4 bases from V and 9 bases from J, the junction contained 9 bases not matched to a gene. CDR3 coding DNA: TGTGCCAGCAGCCGACTGGACAGGGTGGTTGAGCAGTTCTTC. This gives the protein CASSRLDRVVEQFF.

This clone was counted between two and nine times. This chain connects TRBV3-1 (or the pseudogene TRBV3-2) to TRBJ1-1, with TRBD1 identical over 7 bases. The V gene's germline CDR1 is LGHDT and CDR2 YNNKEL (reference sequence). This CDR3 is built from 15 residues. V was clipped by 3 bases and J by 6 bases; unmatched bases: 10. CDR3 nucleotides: TGTGCCAGCAGCCAGTGGGACAGTCTTATTTCTGAAGCTTTCTTT. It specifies CASSQWDSLISEAFF.

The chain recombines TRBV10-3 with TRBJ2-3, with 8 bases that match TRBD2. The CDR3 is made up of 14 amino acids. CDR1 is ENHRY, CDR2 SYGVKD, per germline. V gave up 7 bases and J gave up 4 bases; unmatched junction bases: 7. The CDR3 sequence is CAITAGDGADTQYF. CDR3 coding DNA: TGTGCCATCACAGCGGGAGATGGGGCAGATACGCAGTATTTT.

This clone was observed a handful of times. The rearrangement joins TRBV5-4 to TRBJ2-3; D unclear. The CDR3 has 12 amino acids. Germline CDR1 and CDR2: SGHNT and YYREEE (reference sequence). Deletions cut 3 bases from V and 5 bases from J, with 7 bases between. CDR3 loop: CASSYERDTQYF. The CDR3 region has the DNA TGTGCCAGCAGCTATGAGCGAGATACGCAGTATTTT.

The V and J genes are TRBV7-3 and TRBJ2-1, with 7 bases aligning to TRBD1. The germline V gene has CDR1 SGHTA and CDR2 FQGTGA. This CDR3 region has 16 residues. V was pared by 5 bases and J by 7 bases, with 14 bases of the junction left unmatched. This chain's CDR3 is CASSPNRQGMLNEQFF. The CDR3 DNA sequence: TGTGCCAGCAGCCCGAATAGACAGGGAATGTTGAATGAGCAGTTCTTC.

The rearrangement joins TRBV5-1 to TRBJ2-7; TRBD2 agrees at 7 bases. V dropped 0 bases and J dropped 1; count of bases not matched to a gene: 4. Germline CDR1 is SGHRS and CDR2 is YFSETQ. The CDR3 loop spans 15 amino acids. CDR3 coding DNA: TGCGCCAGCAGCTTGGTAGCGGGCGCATCCTACGAGCAGTACTTC. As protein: CASSLVAGASYEQYF.

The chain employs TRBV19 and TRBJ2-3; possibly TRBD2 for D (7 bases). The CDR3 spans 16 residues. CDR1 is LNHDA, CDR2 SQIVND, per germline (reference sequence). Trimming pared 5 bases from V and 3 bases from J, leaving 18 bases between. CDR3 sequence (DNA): TGTGCCAGTAGTTTGGGCCGAGGGGGGGGGACAGATACGCAGTATTTT. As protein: CASSLGRGGGTDTQYF.

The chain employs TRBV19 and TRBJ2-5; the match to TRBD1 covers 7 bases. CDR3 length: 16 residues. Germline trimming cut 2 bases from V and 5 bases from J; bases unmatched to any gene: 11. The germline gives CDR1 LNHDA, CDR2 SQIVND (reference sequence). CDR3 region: CASSIMGQPPSETQYF. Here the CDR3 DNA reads TGTGCCAGTAGTATAATGGGACAGCCGCCGTCGGAGACCCAGTACTTC. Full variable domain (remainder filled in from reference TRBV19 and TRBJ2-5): DGGITQSPKYLFRKEGQNVTLSCEQNLNHDAMYWYRQDPGQGLRLIYYSQIVNDFQKGDIAEGYSVSREKKESFPLTVTSAQKNPTAFYLCASSIMGQPPSETQYFGPGTRLLVL.

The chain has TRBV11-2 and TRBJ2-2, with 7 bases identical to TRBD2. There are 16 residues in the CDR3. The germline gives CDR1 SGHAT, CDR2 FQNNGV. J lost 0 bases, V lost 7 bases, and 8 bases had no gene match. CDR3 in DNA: TGTGCCAGCACCGACCCCGGGAGGACGAACACCGGGGAGCTGTTTTTT. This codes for CASTDPGRTNTGELFF.

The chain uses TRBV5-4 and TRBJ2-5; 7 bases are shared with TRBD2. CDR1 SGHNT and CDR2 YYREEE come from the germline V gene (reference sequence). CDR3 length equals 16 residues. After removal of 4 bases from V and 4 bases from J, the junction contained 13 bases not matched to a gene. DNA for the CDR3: TGTGCCAGCAGCCGCGAAATAGCGGGTAGTTTAGAGACCCAGTACTTC. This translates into CASSREIAGSLETQYF.